The entry below describes one T cell receptor beta chain. Donors showed nominal health when sampled, although they likely had unrecorded immune exposures. The CDR3 runs 14 residues. V dropped 5 bases and J dropped 6; count of bases not matched to a gene: 6. CDR1 is SNHLY and CDR2 is FYNNEI in the germline V gene. The record originates from a study of cytomegalovirus exposure and HLA in healthy donors. As for the study in general: Among the roughly 430 genotyped donors, about 81% were placed in the Caucasian-associated ancestry cluster.

The PCR used 60 Vbeta and 13 Jbeta primers. Study processing details: Unique TCR beta chains totaled roughly 80 million in a later count, with approximately 11 million of them shared. Sequencing was performed with immunoSEQ multiplex PCR; in TCRdb, only in-frame clones are kept and a portion is missing. V, J and clone size are those of that table, while D and trimming were read from the DNA. The sample has 120,000 or so clones; approximately 79% are singletons. Input material: PBMCs. The origin of this receptor is a man aged 30 to 39 in good health and CMV-seronegative. V usage is TRBV2 and J usage is TRBJ2-3, with 9 bases aligning to TRBD1. Written as DNA, the CDR3 is TGTGCCAGCAGTTGGGACAGGGACGGGGATACGCAGTATTTT. It codes for CASSWDRDGDTQYF.